This TCR beta chain was recorded in a study of PD-1 blockade in classical Hodgkin lymphoma. Profiling relied on immunoSEQ multiplex PCR, and the TCRdb table lists in-frame clones only, not all of them. The sample yields 10,000 to 15,000 clones, 75% to 90% seen once. All patients relapsed after autologous stem cell transplantation, and brentuximab vedotin exposure varied. The CD4+ T cells used were purified from thawed PBMCs through magnetic negative selection. Remarks on this clone: Its antigen is not known.

Findings of the study overall: Lower baseline TCR diversity marked trial partial responders and progressors.

V lost 2 bases and J 3 bases, leaving 14 bases between the germline ends. Germline V lookup: CDR1 SEHNR, CDR2 FQNEAQ (reference sequence). The CDR3 is 15 amino acids. The sequencing used CD4+ T cells from blood, collected at baseline. This clonotype was sampled from a human donor with classical Hodgkin lymphoma. This chain uses TRBV7-9 with TRBJ2-7; D assignment may be TRBD1 or TRBD2 (5 bases each). In DNA, the CDR3 is TGTGCCAGCAGCTTAAAGGCAGGGAGTCTCTACGAGCAGTACTTC. It encodes CASSLKAGSLYEQYF.